This is a list of T cell receptor beta chains from one sample in a study of blood T cell repertoires in COVID-19. Sequencing used immunoSEQ multiplex PCR; TCRdb keeps in-frame clones, though not all of them. This sample has 300,000 to 400,000 clones, with 85% found just once. The sequenced material came from PBMCs or T cells enriched from blood (not recorded which). The origin of the receptors is a woman in her twenties or thirties who had been exposed to COVID-19. The CDR3 runs from the conserved cysteine through the conserved F or W. A D gene is named only where the DNA matches it firmly. Expanded clones are given a class, and other clones once, few, many or no size at all.

>TRBV18|-|TRBJ1-4|-
CASSQGRGPNEKLFF
TGTGCCAGCTCACAGGGGCGTGGACCTAATGAAAAACTGTTTTTT
>TRBV9|TRBD1|TRBJ1-1|-
CASSVGTGNTEAFF
TGTGCCAGCAGCGTAGGGACAGGGAACACTGAAGCTTTCTTT
>TRBV19|TRBD2|TRBJ2-7|-
CASSITSGSSYEQYF
TGTGCCAGTAGTATAACTAGCGGGAGCTCCTACGAGCAGTACTTC
>TRBV12-5|-|TRBJ1-5|-
CASGLDSPQHF
TGTGCTAGTGGTTTGGACTCCCCCCAGCATTTT
>TRBV18|TRBD1|TRBJ1-5|-
CASSPAGTANSNQPQHF
TGTGCCAGCTCACCCGCCGGGACAGCTAATTCCAATCAGCCCCAGCATTTT
>TRBV4-1|TRBD2|TRBJ2-3|-
CASSHDSSSGETDTQYF
TGCGCCAGCAGCCACGACTCGTCTAGCGGGGAGACAGATACGCAGTATTTT
>TRBV3-1/TRBV3-2|-|TRBJ2-6|-
CASSQDSSGANVLTF
TGTGCCAGCAGCCAGGACAGCTCTGGGGCCAACGTCCTGACTTTC
>TRBV7-9|TRBD1|TRBJ1-1|-
CASSRQGTEAFF
TGTGCCAGCAGTCGACAGGGCACTGAAGCTTTCTTT
>TRBV3-1/TRBV3-2|-|TRBJ2-7|once
CASSLKQGFSYEQYF
TGTGCCAGCAGCCTAAAACAGGGATTCTCCTACGAGCAGTACTTC
>TRBV7-3|TRBD2|TRBJ2-3|-
CASSLAVWGTSADTQYF
TGTGCCAGCAGCTTAGCGGTTTGGGGGACTAGCGCCGATACGCAGTATTTT
>TRBV19|TRBD1|TRBJ2-7|-
CASSTQGALFYEQYF
TGTGCCAGTAGTACACAGGGGGCTTTATTCTACGAGCAGTACTTC
>TRBV30|-|TRBJ1-1|once
CAWDLGVNTEAFF
TGTGCCTGGGACCTCGGGGTGAACACTGAAGCTTTCTTT
>TRBV5-1|-|TRBJ1-2|-
CASSPTENYGYTF
TGCGCCAGCAGCCCGACAGAGAACTATGGCTACACCTTC
>TRBV18|TRBD1|TRBJ2-7|-
CASSDRGSYEQYF
TGTGCCAGCTCCGACAGGGGGTCCTACGAGCAGTACTTC
>TRBV10-1|-|TRBJ1-1|-
CASSESGLNTEAFF
TGCGCCAGCAGTGAGTCCGGTTTGAACACTGAAGCTTTCTTT
>TRBV5-1|-|TRBJ2-1|-
CASSLIRGNNEQFF
TGCGCCAGCAGCTTGATCCGGGGAAACAATGAGCAGTTCTTC